This T cell receptor (beta chain) was captured in a study of cytomegalovirus exposure and HLA in healthy donors. PCR employed 60 Vbeta and 13 Jbeta primers. Profiled with immunoSEQ multiplex PCR; TCRdb holds only in-frame clones, not every one. The table includes some 270,000 clones, roughly 80% detected once. V gave up 0 bases and J gave up 3 bases, with 10 bases separating them. The CDR3 loop spans 15 amino acids. The V gene's germline CDR1 is SGHDT and CDR2 YYEEEE. The gene calls are TRBV5-6 and TRBJ2-1; no clear D. The TCR originated in a girl aged 2 to 9 in good health and CMV-seronegative. The sequencing sample was made of PBMCs. The CDR3 DNA follows: TGTGCCAGCAGCTTGGCCCAGAACCTCTACAATGAGCAGTTCTTC. Its translation is CASSLAQNLYNEQFF.